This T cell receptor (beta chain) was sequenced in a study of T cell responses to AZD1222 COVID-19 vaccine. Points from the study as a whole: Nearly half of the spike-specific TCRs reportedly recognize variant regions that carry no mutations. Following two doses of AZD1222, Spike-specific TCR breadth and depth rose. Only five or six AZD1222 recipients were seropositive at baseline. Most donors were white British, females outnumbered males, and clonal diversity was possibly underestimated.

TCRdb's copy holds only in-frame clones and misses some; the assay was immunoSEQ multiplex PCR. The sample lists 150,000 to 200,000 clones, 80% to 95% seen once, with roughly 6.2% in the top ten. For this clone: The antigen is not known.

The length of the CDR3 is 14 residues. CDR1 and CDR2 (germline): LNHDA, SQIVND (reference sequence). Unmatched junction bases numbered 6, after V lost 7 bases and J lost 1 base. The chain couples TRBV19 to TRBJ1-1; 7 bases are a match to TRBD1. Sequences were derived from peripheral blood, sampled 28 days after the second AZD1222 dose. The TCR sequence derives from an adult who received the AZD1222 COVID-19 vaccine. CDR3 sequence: CASTAGTANTEAFF. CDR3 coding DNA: TGTGCCAGTACTGCGGGGACAGCGAACACTGAAGCTTTCTTT.